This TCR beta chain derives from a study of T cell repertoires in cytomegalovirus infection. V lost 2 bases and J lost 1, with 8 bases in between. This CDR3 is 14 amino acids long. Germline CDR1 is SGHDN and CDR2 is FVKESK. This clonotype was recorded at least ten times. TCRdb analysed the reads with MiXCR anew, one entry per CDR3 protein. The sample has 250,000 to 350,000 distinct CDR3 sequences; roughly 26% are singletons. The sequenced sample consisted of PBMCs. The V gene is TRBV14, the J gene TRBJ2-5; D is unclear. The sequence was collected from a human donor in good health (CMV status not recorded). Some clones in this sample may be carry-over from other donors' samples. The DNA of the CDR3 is TGTGCCAGCAGCCAACGGCCCAGCCAAGAGACCCAGTACTTC. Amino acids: CASSQRPSQETQYF. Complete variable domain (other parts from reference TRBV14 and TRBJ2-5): EAGVTQFPSHSVIEKGQTVTLRCDPISGHDNLYWYRRVMGKEIKFLLHFVKESKQDESGMPNNRFLAERTGGTYSTLKVQPAELEDSGVYFCASSQRPSQETQYFGPGTRLLVL.